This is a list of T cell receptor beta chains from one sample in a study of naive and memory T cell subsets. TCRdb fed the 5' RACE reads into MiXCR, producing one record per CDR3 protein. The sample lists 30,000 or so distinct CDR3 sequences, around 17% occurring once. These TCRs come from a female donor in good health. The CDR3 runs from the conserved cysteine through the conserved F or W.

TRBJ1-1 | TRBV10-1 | CATSRGNTEAFF
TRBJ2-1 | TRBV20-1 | CSAGRRVGGGTYNEQFF
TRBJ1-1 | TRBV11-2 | CASSSGGGAPEAFF
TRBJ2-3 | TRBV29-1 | CSALGATDTQYF
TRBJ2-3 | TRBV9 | CASSVGQGTDTQYF
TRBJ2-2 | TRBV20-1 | CSASTSGGLTNTGELFF
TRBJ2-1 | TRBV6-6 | CASSSYSGGSYNEQFF
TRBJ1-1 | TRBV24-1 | CATSVPGTVNTEAFF
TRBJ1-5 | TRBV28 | CASRGGVRSNQPQHF
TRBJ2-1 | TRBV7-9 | CASSWTVDEQFF
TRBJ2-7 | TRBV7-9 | CASGPSTVYEQYF
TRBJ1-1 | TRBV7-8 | CASSYLRNSNTEAFF
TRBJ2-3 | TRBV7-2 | CASSLGFITDTQYF
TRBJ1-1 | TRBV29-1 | CSVGDRVVAEAFF
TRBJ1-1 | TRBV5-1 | CASSLGDRGDQAFF
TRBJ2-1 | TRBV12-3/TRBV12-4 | CASSYGGANEQFF
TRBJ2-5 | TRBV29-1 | CSVDLQSQETQYF
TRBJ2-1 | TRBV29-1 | CSVAGQGYEQFF
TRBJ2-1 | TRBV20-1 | CSATYRATLDNEQFF
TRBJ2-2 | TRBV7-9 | CASSTRIVGSGELFF
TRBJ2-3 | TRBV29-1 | CSVVSSGGPDTQYF
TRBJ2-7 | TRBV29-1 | CSVEDRQGAYEQYF
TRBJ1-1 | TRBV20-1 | CSARGNTEAFF
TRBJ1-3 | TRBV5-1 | CASSLASPSQGNTIYF
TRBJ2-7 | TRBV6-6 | CASSMTGGREQYF
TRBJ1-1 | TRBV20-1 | CSARAGSTEAFF
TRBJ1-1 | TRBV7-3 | CASSLTGKAEAFF
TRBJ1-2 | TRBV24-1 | CATSDPLYGYTF
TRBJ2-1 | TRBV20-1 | CSASLAVNNEQFF
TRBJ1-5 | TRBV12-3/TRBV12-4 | CASSRDRVVGGDQPQHF
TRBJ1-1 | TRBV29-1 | CSASEDTEAFF
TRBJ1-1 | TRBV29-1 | CSVMNTEAFF
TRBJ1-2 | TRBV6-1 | CASSEAGQGASGGYTF
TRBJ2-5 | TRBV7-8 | CASRTGRGGEETQYF
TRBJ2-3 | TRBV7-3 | CASSAGQGAPTDTQYF
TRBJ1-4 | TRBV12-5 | CASGPGHRATNEKLFF